Listed below are T cell receptor beta chains from one sample, sequenced in a study of metastatic and nonmetastatic thyroid tumors. MiXCR re-clonotyped the PCR reads for TCRdb. The sample has tens of thousands of clones, just under 30% seen once. Source material: blood. These receptors all stem from a female donor with papillary thyroid cancer or a benign thyroid nodule (not recorded which). Some clones in this sample may be carry-over from other donors' samples. Each CDR3 is given with its conserved first and last residue. Each record gives: CDR3 DNA, CDR3 protein, J gene, clone size, V gene, D gene. The D gene is left open where the match is weak. The size of a clone is reported for some rows only, either as once, few or many, or as a class for expanded clones.

cdr3_nt: TGTGCCTGGAGTTACTTAGACGGCGAGCAGTACTTC
cdr3_aa: CAWSYLDGEQYF
j_call: TRBJ2-7
clone_size: .
v_call: TRBV30
d_call: .

cdr3_nt: TGTGCCAGCAGTCCCATAAAGTGGCCAGGCCCCTGGGCTGAAGCTTTCTTT
cdr3_aa: CASSPIKWPGPWAEAFF
j_call: TRBJ1-1
clone_size: .
v_call: TRBV28
d_call: .

cdr3_nt: TGTGCTAGTGGTCCGGGAGCGGGGGCCAGCACAGATACGCAGTATTTT
cdr3_aa: CASGPGAGASTDTQYF
j_call: TRBJ2-3
clone_size: few
v_call: TRBV12-5
d_call: TRBD2

cdr3_nt: TGTGCCAGCAGCGAACCATCTCTTACTAGCGGGAGCTACGAGCAGTACTTC
cdr3_aa: CASSEPSLTSGSYEQYF
j_call: TRBJ2-7
clone_size: few
v_call: TRBV6-8
d_call: TRBD2

cdr3_nt: TGTGCCAGCAGCGCAGACAGCAACACTGAAGCTTTCTTT
cdr3_aa: CASSADSNTEAFF
j_call: TRBJ1-1
clone_size: .
v_call: TRBV6-1
d_call: .

cdr3_nt: TGCAGTGCTAGAGAAGGAGGGATCAATGAGCAGTTCTTC
cdr3_aa: CSAREGGINEQFF
j_call: TRBJ2-1
clone_size: .
v_call: TRBV20-1
d_call: .

cdr3_nt: TGTGCCAGCAGTTTAGGGACAGTTAACCACGAGCAGTACTTC
cdr3_aa: CASSLGTVNHEQYF
j_call: TRBJ2-7
clone_size: medium-sized
v_call: TRBV28
d_call: TRBD1

cdr3_nt: TGTGCCAGCAGTCGCAGGGAAAACACCTACGAGCAGTACTTC
cdr3_aa: CASSRRENTYEQYF
j_call: TRBJ2-7
clone_size: few
v_call: TRBV6-1
d_call: .

cdr3_nt: TGTGCCAGTAGTATAGCCTTGACTTTCCACGAGCAGTACTTC
cdr3_aa: CASSIALTFHEQYF
j_call: TRBJ2-7
clone_size: few
v_call: TRBV19
d_call: .

cdr3_nt: TGTGCCACCAGTGACCCATCGGACAGGGGGGGCTATGGCTACACCTTC
cdr3_aa: CATSDPSDRGGYGYTF
j_call: TRBJ1-2
clone_size: .
v_call: TRBV24-1
d_call: TRBD1

cdr3_nt: TGTGCCAGCAGTTACGCGGGAGGAACCATATATTTT
cdr3_aa: CASSYAGGTIYF
j_call: TRBJ1-3
clone_size: few
v_call: TRBV6-2/TRBV6-3
d_call: .

cdr3_nt: TGTGCCAGCAGTAACGCAGGCTTTGAAGCTTTCTTT
cdr3_aa: CASSNAGFEAFF
j_call: TRBJ1-1
clone_size: few
v_call: TRBV6-2/TRBV6-3
d_call: .

cdr3_nt: TGTGCCAGCAGTTTTAGGCGAGAGCAGTACTTC
cdr3_aa: CASSFRREQYF
j_call: TRBJ2-7
clone_size: few
v_call: TRBV28
d_call: .

cdr3_nt: TGTGCCACCGACAGGGGCACCGGAGGATCACCCCTCCACTTT
cdr3_aa: CATDRGTGGSPLHF
j_call: TRBJ1-6
clone_size: .
v_call: TRBV7-8
d_call: TRBD1

cdr3_nt: TGCGCCAGCAGCCAAGATCTAGGGACAGGGGGCGCGGGTGGCTACACCTTC
cdr3_aa: CASSQDLGTGGAGGYTF
j_call: TRBJ1-2
clone_size: .
v_call: TRBV4-1
d_call: TRBD1

cdr3_nt: TGTGCCAGTAGACTAGGACCGGGGGCGGTAAACAATGAGCAGTTCTTC
cdr3_aa: CASRLGPGAVNNEQFF
j_call: TRBJ2-1
clone_size: .
v_call: TRBV19
d_call: .

cdr3_nt: TGCAGTGCTACGAAAACAGGGTATCGGGCTGAAGCTTTCTTT
cdr3_aa: CSATKTGYRAEAFF
j_call: TRBJ1-1
clone_size: few
v_call: TRBV20-1
d_call: .

cdr3_nt: TGTGCCACCAGTGACGCTAGACAGGGGAAGATCTACGAGCAGTACTTC
cdr3_aa: CATSDARQGKIYEQYF
j_call: TRBJ2-7
clone_size: .
v_call: TRBV24-1
d_call: TRBD1

cdr3_nt: TGTGCCAGCACCCTCGGGGGACCCTATGGCTACACCTTC
cdr3_aa: CASTLGGPYGYTF
j_call: TRBJ1-2
clone_size: .
v_call: TRBV28
d_call: .

cdr3_nt: TGTGCCAGCACCCTGGAGGGCCTGGGGACCCAGTACTTC
cdr3_aa: CASTLEGLGTQYF
j_call: TRBJ2-5
clone_size: .
v_call: TRBV28
d_call: .

cdr3_nt: TGTGCCAGCACCCTAAGCGGGAAGGCCTACAATGAGCAGTTCTTC
cdr3_aa: CASTLSGKAYNEQFF
j_call: TRBJ2-1
clone_size: few
v_call: TRBV12-3/TRBV12-4
d_call: TRBD2

cdr3_nt: TGCGCCAGCAGCCAAGATCACTTTAGCTCCTACGAGCAGTACTTC
cdr3_aa: CASSQDHFSSYEQYF
j_call: TRBJ2-7
clone_size: .
v_call: TRBV4-3
d_call: .

cdr3_nt: TGTGCCAGCAGTGATACGGGGGGAGCAGATACGCAGTATTTT
cdr3_aa: CASSDTGGADTQYF
j_call: TRBJ2-3
clone_size: few
v_call: TRBV6-4
d_call: TRBD2

cdr3_nt: TGTGCCTGGAGTGCCCTAGCGGGAGGGGTTAATGAGCAGTTCTTC
cdr3_aa: CAWSALAGGVNEQFF
j_call: TRBJ2-1
clone_size: .
v_call: TRBV30
d_call: TRBD2

cdr3_nt: TGCAGCGGGTCCCCTGAAGCTTTCTTT
cdr3_aa: CSGSPEAFF
j_call: TRBJ1-1
clone_size: many
v_call: TRBV20-1
d_call: .

cdr3_nt: TGTGCCAGCAGTTTTAACAGGGGTCACGAGCAGTACTTC
cdr3_aa: CASSFNRGHEQYF
j_call: TRBJ2-7
clone_size: .
v_call: TRBV27
d_call: TRBD1

cdr3_nt: TGTGCCAGCAGCCCGGGTTCACCCCTCCACTTT
cdr3_aa: CASSPGSPLHF
j_call: TRBJ1-6
clone_size: few
v_call: TRBV6-1
d_call: .

cdr3_nt: TGTGCCAGCAGCCGTAGACTAGCGGGAAACACCGGGGAGCTGTTTTTT
cdr3_aa: CASSRRLAGNTGELFF
j_call: TRBJ2-2
clone_size: .
v_call: TRBV12-3/TRBV12-4
d_call: TRBD2

cdr3_nt: TGTGCCACCAGCAGAGAAGGGCTCAGCGGCTACGAGCAGTACTTC
cdr3_aa: CATSREGLSGYEQYF
j_call: TRBJ2-7
clone_size: few
v_call: TRBV15
d_call: .

cdr3_nt: TGTGCCAGCAGTTACCGACAGGATCAGCCCCAGCATTTT
cdr3_aa: CASSYRQDQPQHF
j_call: TRBJ1-5
clone_size: few
v_call: TRBV12-3/TRBV12-4
d_call: .

cdr3_nt: TGCAGTGCCACCCCGGGGGACACTGAAGCTTTCTTT
cdr3_aa: CSATPGDTEAFF
j_call: TRBJ1-1
clone_size: .
v_call: TRBV20-1
d_call: .

cdr3_nt: TGTGCCAGCTCACCGACCTTTGAGGCCGATTCACCCCTCCACTTT
cdr3_aa: CASSPTFEADSPLHF
j_call: TRBJ1-6
clone_size: .
v_call: TRBV18
d_call: .

cdr3_nt: TGTGCCAGCAGAAAAACCGTTTGGGAATACAATGAGCAGTTCTTC
cdr3_aa: CASRKTVWEYNEQFF
j_call: TRBJ2-1
clone_size: .
v_call: TRBV12-3/TRBV12-4
d_call: .

cdr3_nt: TGTGCCAGCAGTTCTCGGTCCCAGGGGGGGTATAACTATGGCTACACCTTC
cdr3_aa: CASSSRSQGGYNYGYTF
j_call: TRBJ1-2
clone_size: medium-sized
v_call: TRBV27
d_call: TRBD1

cdr3_nt: TGTGCCAGCAGCGCCTCGACAGGGGTGGTCACTGAAGCTTTCTTT
cdr3_aa: CASSASTGVVTEAFF
j_call: TRBJ1-1
clone_size: many
v_call: TRBV9
d_call: TRBD1

cdr3_nt: TGTGCCAGCAGCTCAAACCCTAACACCGGGGAGCTGTTTTTT
cdr3_aa: CASSSNPNTGELFF
j_call: TRBJ2-2
clone_size: once
v_call: TRBV11-2
d_call: .

cdr3_nt: TGTGCCAGCAGGCCGGGACTGAACACCGGGGAGCTGTTTTTT
cdr3_aa: CASRPGLNTGELFF
j_call: TRBJ2-2
clone_size: .
v_call: TRBV2
d_call: .

cdr3_nt: TGCGCCAGCAGCTGGGGACGAGATTCAACTAATGAAAAACTGTTTTTT
cdr3_aa: CASSWGRDSTNEKLFF
j_call: TRBJ1-4
clone_size: .
v_call: TRBV5-1
d_call: .

cdr3_nt: TGCAGTGCTTCCCCAGTAGAGGGACTAAATGAAAAACTGTTTTTT
cdr3_aa: CSASPVEGLNEKLFF
j_call: TRBJ1-4
clone_size: many
v_call: TRBV20-1
d_call: .

cdr3_nt: TGTGCCAGCAGCCCGATTGACGGCAGAGCCAAAAACATTCAGTACTTC
cdr3_aa: CASSPIDGRAKNIQYF
j_call: TRBJ2-4
clone_size: few
v_call: TRBV28
d_call: .

cdr3_nt: TGCGCCAGCAGCTCCAGGCAGATGAACACTGAAGCTTTCTTT
cdr3_aa: CASSSRQMNTEAFF
j_call: TRBJ1-1
clone_size: .
v_call: TRBV5-1
d_call: .

cdr3_nt: TGCAGTGCTTCTCGGGGGTCCTACAATGAGCAGTTCTTC
cdr3_aa: CSASRGSYNEQFF
j_call: TRBJ2-1
clone_size: .
v_call: TRBV20-1
d_call: .

cdr3_nt: TGTGCCAGCAGTACCCGTGGGGAGCAGTTCTTC
cdr3_aa: CASSTRGEQFF
j_call: TRBJ2-1
clone_size: .
v_call: TRBV6-1
d_call: .

cdr3_nt: TGTGCCAGCAGTTGGGAGCAGCCCCAAGAGACCCAGTACTTC
cdr3_aa: CASSWEQPQETQYF
j_call: TRBJ2-5
clone_size: few
v_call: TRBV28
d_call: .

cdr3_nt: TGTGCCAGCAGCCAAGGGGGACAGGGGCCGGGCACTGAAGCTTTCTTT
cdr3_aa: CASSQGGQGPGTEAFF
j_call: TRBJ1-1
clone_size: .
v_call: TRBV3-1
d_call: TRBD1

cdr3_nt: TGTGCCAGTAGTATAGGACAGGTCGGAAAAGCTTTCTTT
cdr3_aa: CASSIGQVGKAFF
j_call: TRBJ1-1
clone_size: few
v_call: TRBV19
d_call: .

cdr3_nt: TGTGCCAGCAGTTACTCGGGACAGGGGAACAATGAGCAGTTCTTC
cdr3_aa: CASSYSGQGNNEQFF
j_call: TRBJ2-1
clone_size: few
v_call: TRBV6-6
d_call: TRBD1

cdr3_nt: TGTGCCAGCCGCGGACAAGGTTATAATTCACCCCTCCACTTT
cdr3_aa: CASRGQGYNSPLHF
j_call: TRBJ1-6
clone_size: .
v_call: TRBV9
d_call: .

cdr3_nt: TGTGCCAGCACCGACCTGTTTCCATACGAGCAGTACTTC
cdr3_aa: CASTDLFPYEQYF
j_call: TRBJ2-7
clone_size: .
v_call: TRBV28
d_call: .

cdr3_nt: TGTGCCAGCAGCTTATCACTAGCGGGAAAGGGGGAGCTGTTTTTT
cdr3_aa: CASSLSLAGKGELFF
j_call: TRBJ2-2
clone_size: few
v_call: TRBV7-2
d_call: TRBD2

cdr3_nt: TGTGCCAGTACAGTTGCGGACACTGAAGCTTTCTTT
cdr3_aa: CASTVADTEAFF
j_call: TRBJ1-1
clone_size: few
v_call: TRBV19
d_call: .

cdr3_nt: TGTGCCAGCAGCTTAACAGGGGGCTTCTATGGCTACACCTTC
cdr3_aa: CASSLTGGFYGYTF
j_call: TRBJ1-2
clone_size: many
v_call: TRBV11-2
d_call: TRBD1

cdr3_nt: TGCAGTGCCAAAGGCAGGGGGTTCCAAGAGACCCAGTACTTC
cdr3_aa: CSAKGRGFQETQYF
j_call: TRBJ2-5
clone_size: .
v_call: TRBV20-1
d_call: TRBD1

cdr3_nt: TGTGCCTGGAGTGTGGGTGGGGCAGGAAGGACAGATACGCAGTATTTT
cdr3_aa: CAWSVGGAGRTDTQYF
j_call: TRBJ2-3
clone_size: few
v_call: TRBV30
d_call: .

cdr3_nt: TGTGCCAGCAGTTCACGTTCTAGCGGTACGGCCGGGGAGCTGTTTTTT
cdr3_aa: CASSSRSSGTAGELFF
j_call: TRBJ2-2
clone_size: medium-sized
v_call: TRBV12-3/TRBV12-4
d_call: TRBD2

cdr3_nt: TGTGCCAGCAGTGAAGAAGATGGGGCGGGGGAGGAGGAGCAGTACTTC
cdr3_aa: CASSEEDGAGEEEQYF
j_call: TRBJ2-7
clone_size: .
v_call: TRBV6-1
d_call: TRBD2

cdr3_nt: TGTGCCAGCAGTTTCTACGGGACGGATTATGGCTACACCTTC
cdr3_aa: CASSFYGTDYGYTF
j_call: TRBJ1-2
clone_size: few
v_call: TRBV6-2/TRBV6-3
d_call: .

cdr3_nt: TGTGCCTGGAGTTTTCGACAGCTTTACTATGGCTACACCTTC
cdr3_aa: CAWSFRQLYYGYTF
j_call: TRBJ1-2
clone_size: .
v_call: TRBV30
d_call: .

cdr3_nt: TGTGCCAGCAGTTCCCGGGGGCGTGGCTACACCTTC
cdr3_aa: CASSSRGRGYTF
j_call: TRBJ1-2
clone_size: few
v_call: TRBV6-2/TRBV6-3
d_call: .